This T cell receptor beta chain was recorded in a study of T cell responses to AZD1222 COVID-19 vaccine. Whole-study results and caveats: Clonal diversity may have been underestimated, and the donors were mostly white British, with more females than males. Targeting of unmutated variant regions was reportedly seen in nearly half of spike-specific TCRs.

Germline trimming cut 2 bases from V and 3 bases from J; bases unmatched to any gene: 3. The CDR3 length is 15 residues. From germline, CDR1 is SGHTA and CDR2 FQGTGA. On this clone: Antigen: not known.

Sequencing was performed with immunoSEQ multiplex PCR; in TCRdb, only in-frame clones are kept and a portion is missing. The top ten hold 3% to 4% of the sample, which has about 140,000 clones, over 90% seen once. The specimen comprised peripheral blood, sampled 28 days after the second AZD1222 dose. The receptor was derived from an adult who received the AZD1222 COVID-19 vaccine. The J gene is TRBJ2-2, the V gene TRBV7-3, with TRBD2 identical over 7 bases. The CDR3 reads CASSLAGADTGELFF. The CDR3 bases are TGTGCCAGCAGCTTAGCGGGAGCAGACACCGGGGAGCTGTTTTTT.